Listed here are 30 T cell receptor beta chains from one sample, sequenced in a study of OX40 agonist ivuxolimab in advanced cancers. This table comes from immunoSEQ multiplex PCR, and its TCRdb copy is limited to in-frame clones, with some not included. This repertoire shows 25,000 to 35,000 clones, 65% to 75% found once; its top ten account for around an eighth. The material was CD4+ or CD8+ T cells sorted from blood, obtained in a trial of the OX40 agonist ivuxolimab. The receptors shown here come from an adult with an advanced solid tumor such as melanoma, head and neck, liver or kidney cancer.

The CDR3 loop reads CASFPSGITGNTIYF. CDR3 coding DNA: TGTGCCAGCTTCCCCTCCGGGATCACTGGAAACACCATATATTTT. The gene calls are TRBV18 and TRBJ1-3; D is undetermined. The V end lost 7 bases, the J end lost 2 bases, and 15 bases lay between the germline ends. Germline CDR1 and CDR2: KGHSH and LQKENI. This CDR3 is built from 15 residues.

The chain has TRBV7-9 and TRBJ1-2; weak D call: TRBD1 (6 bases). Germline loops: CDR1 SEHNR, CDR2 FQNEAQ (reference sequence). Trimming pared 6 bases from V and 7 bases from J, leaving 9 bases between. The CDR3 length is 11 residues. The CDR3 DNA reads as TGTGCCAGCAGAGCAGGGGCTGGCTACACCTTC. Encoded protein: CASRAGAGYTF.

V is TRBV6-5 and J is TRBJ1-1; maybe TRBD1 (5 bases). The CDR3 runs to 15 residues. Germline V CDR1 and CDR2: MNHEY, SVGAGI. The V end was cut by 3 bases, the J end by 0 bases, with 11 bases between. The chain's CDR3 is CASSYLLGVNTEAFF. The CDR3 nucleotides read TGTGCCAGCAGTTATTTATTGGGGGTGAACACTGAAGCTTTCTTT.

This clone was counted a single time. The genes are TRBV2 and TRBJ2-2; no reliable D call. CDR3 length: 16 amino acids. Trimming took off 7 bases at V and 2 bases at J, with 17 bases between the two ends. The germline V gene encodes CDR1 SNHLY and CDR2 FYNNEI. In DNA form, the CDR3 reads TGTGCCAGCAAAAGGGTGACATTTAGAAACACCGGGGAGCTGTTTTTT. Translating it yields CASKRVTFRNTGELFF.

The chain is built from TRBV2 and TRBJ1-2; tentatively, D is TRBD1 (6 bases). Germline CDR1 reads SNHLY; CDR2 reads FYNNEI. V was clipped by 5 bases and J by 1 base, with 14 bases between them. The CDR3 totals 15 residues. This CDR3 reads CASSRQVNVNYGYTF. CDR3 DNA: TGTGCCAGCAGTAGACAGGTGAACGTTAACTATGGCTACACCTTC.

The V call is TRBV5-1, the J call TRBJ1-2; TRBD1 might be the D (5 bases). The CDR3 runs to 14 residues. In germline, CDR1 is SGHRS, CDR2 YFSETQ. V lost 0 bases to trimming and J lost 4 bases, with 10 bases between them. The CDR3 DNA reads TGCGCCAGCAGCTTGGGGACAAGGGCCTATGGCTACACCTTC. Amino acids: CASSLGTRAYGYTF.

The rearrangement joins TRBV7-9 to TRBJ2-1; TRBD1 agrees at 8 bases. CDR3 length: 15 amino acids. Germline V gene sequence: CDR1 SEHNR, CDR2 FQNEAQ (reference sequence). V lost 6 bases to trimming and J lost 8 bases; unmatched junction nucleotides: 12. CDR3 nucleotide sequence: TGTGCCAGCAGTGCATTGGACAGGGCCTCGGATGAGCAGTTCTTC. The encoded protein is CASSALDRASDEQFF. The full variable domain, completed using reference TRBV7-9 and TRBJ2-1, is DTGVSQNPRHKITKRGQNVTFRCDPISEHNRLYWYRQTLGQGPEFLTYFQNEAQLEKSRLLSDRFSAERPKGSFSTLEIQRTEQGDSAMYLCASSALDRASDEQFFGPGTRLTVL.

The CDR3 loop reads CSVGGGGAGFNEQFF. CDR3 bases: TGCAGCGTAGGAGGGGGGGGCGCGGGTTTTAATGAGCAGTTCTTC. The chain has TRBV29-1 and TRBJ2-1; tentatively, D is TRBD2 (7 bases). This CDR3 has 15 amino acids. Trimming shortened V by 6 bases and J by 7 bases, and 22 bases separated the two germline ends. The germline CDR1 and CDR2 sequences are SQVTM and ANQGSEA.

This clone was counted a single time. J is TRBJ2-1 and V is TRBV18; D might be TRBD2 (5 bases). This CDR3 is built from 11 residues. Germline V lookup: CDR1 KGHSH, CDR2 LQKENI. The V end lost 3 bases, the J end lost 10 bases, and 7 bases lay between the germline ends. The CDR3 protein is CASSPREEQFF. CDR3 bases: TGTGCCAGCTCACCGAGGGAGGAGCAGTTCTTC.

The gene calls are TRBV5-6 and TRBJ2-3; D is unclear. V was clipped by 0 bases and J by 4 bases, with 6 bases between them. The CDR3 totals 13 residues. Germline values: CDR1 SGHDT, CDR2 YYEEEE. The CDR3 is CASSLGGADTQYF. The DNA for the CDR3 is TGTGCCAGCAGCTTGGGGGGTGCAGATACGCAGTATTTT.

This sequence joins TRBV25-1 and TRBJ2-1; TRBD1 matches 9 bases. Per germline, CDR1 MGHDK and CDR2 SYGVNS. The CDR3 runs to 13 residues. J lost 8 bases, V lost 3 bases, and 2 bases had no gene match. CDR3 bases: TGTGCCAGCAGTGAGAGGACAGGGGATGAGCAGTTCTTC. Translation gives CASSERTGDEQFF.

This clone was counted a single time. The chain carries TRBV19 and TRBJ2-3; TRBD1 is a possible D gene (6 bases). Germline assignment: CDR1 LNHDA and CDR2 SQIVND (reference sequence). With 3 bases removed from V and 4 bases from J, the gap between germline ends came to 14 bases. This CDR3 has 15 residues. The DNA for the CDR3 is TGTGCCAGTAGTATTCTGAGGGGGAGAGCAGATACGCAGTATTTT. It translates to CASSILRGRADTQYF. Drawing the rest from reference TRBV19 and TRBJ2-3, the complete variable domain is DGGITQSPKYLFRKEGQNVTLSCEQNLNHDAMYWYRQDPGQGLRLIYYSQIVNDFQKGDIAEGYSVSREKKESFPLTVTSAQKNPTAFYLCASSILRGRADTQYFGPGTRLTVL.

The chain couples TRBV20-1 to TRBJ1-2; D is ambiguous. CDR1 and CDR2 (germline): DFQATT, SNEGSKA (reference sequence). The CDR3 loop spans 9 amino acids. V was trimmed by 2 bases and J by 6 bases, leaving 1 base between them. The CDR3 spells CSARNGYTF. The CDR3 nucleotides read TGCAGTGCTAGAAATGGCTACACCTTC.

The chain employs TRBV5-6 and TRBJ2-7; tentatively, D is TRBD2 (6 bases). Germline CDR1 is SGHDT and CDR2 is YYEEEE. The CDR3 is 14 amino acids. Trimming removed 3 bases at V and 1 base at J, with 11 bases between. This CDR3 reads CASSWDFTSYEQYF. In DNA, the CDR3 is TGTGCCAGCAGCTGGGACTTTACTTCCTACGAGCAGTACTTC.

In this sample, this clone turned up a few times. The rearrangement uses TRBV30 and TRBJ1-5; D is undetermined. Germline V gene lookup returns CDR1 GTSNPN and CDR2 SVGIG (reference sequence). The CDR3 sequence is 14 residues long. V lost 1 base and J lost 7, with 14 bases in between. The CDR3 bases are TGTGCCTGGAGTGCCCTTAATGGGGTACAGCCCCAGCATTTT. Translating it yields CAWSALNGVQPQHF.

The gene calls are TRBV2 and TRBJ1-1; D unresolved. Trimming removed 2 bases from V and 4 bases from J, with 11 bases in between. Germline CDR1 is SNHLY and CDR2 is FYNNEI. The CDR3 has 14 amino acids. CDR3 in amino acids: CASSERVWFTEAFF. The CDR3, as DNA: TGTGCCAGCAGTGAACGGGTCTGGTTCACTGAAGCTTTCTTT.

This clone was counted between two and nine times. J is TRBJ1-6 and V is TRBV5-1; D is undetermined. V was cut by 0 bases and J by 6 bases, with 10 bases left in between. The CDR3 is made up of 15 amino acids. Per the germline V gene, CDR1 is SGHRS and CDR2 is YFSETQ. For the CDR3, the DNA is TGCGCCAGCAGCTTGGATAGGACGGTTAATTCACCCCTCCACTTT. Translated: CASSLDRTVNSPLHF.

V gene TRBV6-1 combines with J gene TRBJ1-1; D might be TRBD1 (5 bases). The ends were cut back, 8 bases at V and 1 base at J, with 11 bases in the middle. Germline V gives CDR1 MNHNS, CDR2 SASEGT. The CDR3 spans 13 residues. CDR3 bases: TGTGCCAGCTGCCCCCAGGGGAACACTGAAGCTTTCTTT. Protein: CASCPQGNTEAFF.

This chain connects TRBV6-6 to TRBJ1-4, with TRBD1 as a possible D gene (5 bases). Germline CDR1 reads MNHNY; CDR2 reads SVGAGI (reference sequence). The CDR3 spans 16 residues. V lost 5 bases to trimming and J lost 5 bases, with 18 bases between them. CDR3 loop: CASSTHLRKGNEKLFF. CDR3 DNA: TGTGCCAGCAGTACTCACCTACGGAAGGGGAATGAAAAACTGTTTTTT.

This clone has just a few counts. This chain uses TRBV10-3 with TRBJ2-3; D gene unclear. The CDR3 totals 16 residues. Germline CDR1 reads ENHRY; CDR2 reads SYGVKD. V dropped 0 bases and J dropped 1 base, with 11 bases sitting between them. The CDR3 spells CAISESNVAGTDTQYF. The CDR3 DNA reads as TGTGCCATCAGTGAGTCGAATGTGGCGGGCACAGATACGCAGTATTTT.

This chain connects TRBV27 to TRBJ1-2, with D perhaps TRBD1 (6 bases). The germline CDR1 and CDR2 sequences are MNHEY and SMNVEV (reference sequence). V was trimmed by 5 bases and J by 6 bases, leaving 13 bases between them. The CDR3 extends over 13 amino acids. CDR3 protein: CASSITGIDGYTF. CDR3 DNA sequence: TGTGCCAGCAGTATAACAGGGATCGATGGCTACACCTTC.

The chain carries TRBV6-1 and TRBJ1-2; tentatively, D is TRBD1 (6 bases). Germline V lookup: CDR1 MNHNS, CDR2 SASEGT. The CDR3 consists of 15 residues. V was clipped by 5 bases and J by 6 bases, with 19 bases between them. CDR3 sequence: CASSFSPSQGDGYTF. The DNA of the CDR3 is TGTGCCAGCAGTTTCAGTCCGTCACAGGGCGATGGCTACACCTTC.

The rearrangement links TRBV4-1 to TRBJ2-1; D is possibly TRBD2 (5 bases). V lost 4 bases and J 9 bases, leaving 19 bases between the germline ends. Per the germline V gene, CDR1 is MGHRA and CDR2 is YSYEKL. CDR3 length: 15 residues. CDR3 bases: TGCGCCAGCAGCCTAGGGTCTAGCCTAGCTGGTGAGCAGTTCTTC. Protein: CASSLGSSLAGEQFF.

The chain links TRBV10-3 to TRBJ2-2, with D perhaps assigned TRBD1 or TRBD2 (5 bases each). V dropped 11 bases and J dropped 0 bases, with 16 bases sitting between them. The CDR3 is 15 residues long. Looked up from germline, CDR1 is ENHRY and CDR2 is SYGVKD. The CDR3 here is CASRPGPTNTGELFF. Here the CDR3 DNA reads TGTGCCTCGCGTCCGGGGCCTACGAACACCGGGGAGCTGTTTTTT.

This chain uses TRBV28 with TRBJ2-1; perhaps TRBD1 as D (5 bases). This CDR3 contains 15 residues. Trimming pared 3 bases from V and 4 bases from J, leaving 13 bases between. Germline V lookup: CDR1 MDHEN, CDR2 SYDVKM. CDR3 in amino acids: CASSFAGQYYNEQFF. As DNA, the CDR3 is TGTGCCAGCAGTTTTGCAGGGCAATATTACAATGAGCAGTTCTTC.

V gene TRBV29-1 combines with J gene TRBJ2-5, with 7 bases that match TRBD1. V was clipped by 6 bases and J by 1 base; unmatched bases: 8. Germline CDR1 reads SQVTM; CDR2 reads ANQGSEA. The CDR3 extends over 14 amino acids. In nucleotides, the CDR3 is TGCAGCGTAGCTTTCGGGACAGTCCAAGAGACCCAGTACTTC. Translating gives CSVAFGTVQETQYF.

This clone was seen just once. The chain uses TRBV2 and TRBJ1-1, with 10 bases that match TRBD1. The V segment lost 3 bases and the J segment 4 bases; nucleotides outside the gene matches: 2. Germline CDR1 SNHLY, CDR2 FYNNEI. The CDR3 is made up of 14 amino acids. The CDR3 DNA reads TGTGCCAGCAGTGAGACAGGGGGCGGCACTGAAGCTTTCTTT. This gives the protein CASSETGGGTEAFF.

V usage is TRBV19 and J usage is TRBJ2-7; 7 bases map to TRBD1. Germline CDR1 is LNHDA and CDR2 is SQIVND (reference sequence). V gave up 1 base and J gave up 3 bases; unmatched junction bases: 3. The CDR3 has 14 residues. In nucleotides, the CDR3 is TGTGCCAGTAGTATAGGTCAGGGGGACTACGAGCAGTACTTC. Protein: CASSIGQGDYEQYF.

The chain is built from TRBV18 and TRBJ2-1; D unresolved. The germline V and J ends were trimmed by 1 base and 0 bases, with 7 bases remaining between them. This CDR3 spans 15 amino acids. The germline V gene encodes CDR1 KGHSH and CDR2 LQKENI. The CDR3 reads CASSPLSSSYNEQFF. In DNA form, the CDR3 reads TGTGCCAGCTCACCACTCTCGAGCTCCTACAATGAGCAGTTCTTC.

The V gene is TRBV19, the J gene TRBJ2-1, with 10 bases fitting TRBD2. The germline V gene encodes CDR1 LNHDA and CDR2 SQIVND (reference sequence). Trimming at V came to 5 bases and at J to 7 bases, leaving 11 bases not matched to a gene. The CDR3 consists of 16 residues. The CDR3 sequence: CASSVLGAGGPNEQFF. CDR3 sequence (DNA): TGTGCCAGTAGTGTTCTAGGAGCGGGGGGGCCGAATGAGCAGTTCTTC.